One T cell receptor beta chain is described in this entry. Its cognate antigen is unknown. The data were produced by immunoSEQ multiplex PCR, yet TCRdb's version contains in-frame clones alone and is incomplete. This table has some 330,000 clones, roughly nine tenths appearing once. The treatment: some 20 received Ad26.COV2.S at low or high dose, single or two shots; a few received placebo; per-sample allocation not given. Samples were taken on day 63 after the first vaccine or placebo injection. An Ad26 vector was used to express Wuhan-strain SARS-CoV-2 spike as the vaccine. This sample was included in a study of Ad26.COV2.S vaccination and SARS-CoV-2 variants. Study as a whole: Donor had been placed in the Ad26.COV2.S arm of the COV1001 trial. Ad26.COV2.S, an intramuscular injection, was given once or twice 56 days apart. Study-level results: Considerable breadth of spike-specific CD8+ and CD4+ T cell responses has reportedly been documented following vaccination.

The clonotype originates from a person aged 18-65 years who received the Ad26.COV2.S COVID-19 vaccine or a placebo. The source was peripheral blood, collected in a trial of Ad26.COV2.S vaccine versus placebo.

The DNA of the CDR3 is TGTGCCAGCAGGCCGATACAGGGACTCGAGCAGTACGTC. It specifies CASRPIQGLEQYV. This chain joins TRBV6-5 and TRBJ2-7; the D gene could be TRBD1 or TRBD2 (6 bases each). With 6 bases removed from V and 6 bases from J, the gap between germline ends came to 15 bases. CDR3 length: 13 amino acids. Germline CDR1 is MNHEY and CDR2 is SVGAGI.